The TCR beta chain described here comes from a study of blood T cell repertoires in COVID-19. The overall study: COVID-19 samples from acute and convalescent phases originated in the United States, Italy and Spain. In each case, the material was cDNA or gDNA derived from T cells, B-cell-depleted T cells, or PBMCs.

Authors' methods: Amplification of reference gene primers was used by the study to estimate nucleated cell counts. Libraries were prepared by immunoSEQ multiplex PCR; TCRdb keeps only in-frame clonotypes and omits some of them. Clone size and the V and J calls come from that table; the DNA yielded D and trimming. The top ten clones hold approximately 1.2% of a sample with about 130,000 clones, roughly 84% of them seen once. This clone has a single count. This TCR was sampled from a woman older than 75 with acute or convalescent COVID-19. Sequencing used peripheral blood.

The CDR3 sequence: CASSYRGRQEKLFF. The DNA of the CDR3 is TGTGCCAGCAGTTACAGGGGGCGCCAAGAAAAACTGTTTTTT. The rearrangement joins TRBV6-5 to TRBJ1-4; 7 bases map to TRBD1. The CDR3 is 14 residues long. Germline CDR1 reads MNHEY; CDR2 reads SVGAGI. With 2 bases clipped from V and 8 bases from J, the junction kept 5 bases outside the gene matches.